These 29 T cell receptor beta chains originate from one sample sequenced in a study of blood T cells in healthy people across ages. Primed by a sample-barcoded 5' primer and a J-beta primer mix, a second PCR proceeded for 7 to 11 cycles. In TCRdb, the 5' RACE reads were re-called with MiXCR into one record per CDR3 protein. The table has around 1,900,000 distinct CDR3 sequences, more than 35% seen once; the top ten hold under 25%. The sample taken for sequencing was blood. These receptors were taken from a human donor in good health.

This clonotype occurred a few times. The V and J genes are TRBV7-3 and TRBJ2-5; possibly TRBD2 for D (5 bases). The better agreement between TRBJ2-7 and the DNA end casts doubt on the J call. The germline CDR1 and CDR2 sequences are SGHTA and FQGTGA. The CDR3 is 14 residues long. The CDR3 DNA is TGTGCCAGCAGCTTACACGGGGTGCTGGACGAGCAGTACTTC. It translates to CASSLHGVLDEQYF.

This clonotype has more than one count but fewer than ten. The chain is built from TRBV6-5 and TRBJ1-1; D remains ambiguous. Germline CDR1 is MNHEY and CDR2 is SVGAGI. CDR3 size: 11 residues. Between the trimmed V and J ends, which lost 5 bases and 5 bases, there was a span of 6 bases. The CDR3 bases are TGTGCCAGCAGTGACTGGACTGAAGCTTTCTTT. Translation: CASSDWTEAFF.

V and J are TRBV7-2 and TRBJ2-3; D gene unclear. Germline lookup yields CDR1 SGHTA and CDR2 FQGNSA. CDR3 size: 15 residues. V lost 2 bases and J 2 bases, leaving 11 bases between the germline ends. CDR3 nucleotides: TGTGCCAGCAGCTTATTCGGCACCCTCACAGATACGCAGTATTTT. Residues: CASSLFGTLTDTQYF. The whole variable domain, filled in from reference TRBV7-2 and TRBJ2-3, reads GAGVSQSPSNKVTEKGKDVELRCDPISGHTALYWYRQSLGQGLEFLIYFQGNSAPDKSGLPSDRFSAERTGGSVSTLTIQRTQQEDSAVYLCASSLFGTLTDTQYFGPGTRLTVL.

J is TRBJ2-1 and V is TRBV4-3, with 7 bases lining up with TRBD2. The germline CDR1 and CDR2 sequences are LGHNA and YSLEER. Trimming at V came to 2 bases and at J to 3 bases, leaving 13 bases not matched to a gene. This CDR3 contains 18 residues. CDR3 nucleotides: TGCGCCAGCAGCCAACATTTCCTCGCGGCGGGGGACTACAATGAGCAGTTCTTC. This sequence encodes CASSQHFLAAGDYNEQFF.

The chain links TRBV12-3 or TRBV12-4 to TRBJ1-5; D gene ambiguous. V gave up 3 bases and J gave up 10 bases, with 10 bases separating them. There are 12 residues in the CDR3. CDR3 in amino acids: CASSFSGGPQHF. CDR3 coding DNA: TGTGCCAGCAGTTTTTCAGGAGGCCCCCAGCATTTT.

This clonotype was counted only a few times. This rearrangement joins TRBV27 to TRBJ2-7; 7 bases agree with TRBD1. The length of the CDR3 is 17 residues. The V gene end was trimmed by 4 bases and the J gene end by 5 bases; junction bases not matched to a gene: 17. Germline V gene data show CDR1 as MNHEY and CDR2 as SMNVEV (reference sequence). The CDR3 sequence is CASSSFSGTAMGNEQYF. CDR3 DNA sequence: TGTGCCAGCAGTTCGTTTTCCGGGACAGCGATGGGTAACGAGCAGTACTTC.

This clonotype has at least ten counts. V is TRBV20-1 and J is TRBJ2-3; a possible D gene is TRBD2 (5 bases). CDR1 and CDR2 from the germline V gene are DFQATT and SNEGSKA (reference sequence). CDR3 length equals 14 residues. V lost 5 bases, J lost 0 bases, and 12 bases lay in between. The CDR3 DNA follows: TGCAGTGCTTGGACCACTAGAAGCACAGATACGCAGTATTTT. Translating it yields CSAWTTRSTDTQYF.

By proportion, this clonotype is medium-sized (0.01 to 0.1%). The chain joins TRBV10-3 to TRBJ1-2; D gene unclear. The CDR3 contains 15 residues. CDR1 is ENHRY, CDR2 SYGVKD, per germline. V shed 4 bases and J shed 2 bases, with 14 bases lying between them. The CDR3 sequence: CAISVDGGGNYGYTF. The CDR3 region has the DNA TGTGCCATCAGTGTAGATGGCGGCGGCAACTATGGCTACACCTTC.

This clonotype was counted a few times. The chain combines TRBV18 with TRBJ2-7, with D uncertain. The V end was cut by 3 bases, the J end by 3 bases, with 12 bases between. This CDR3 comprises 14 residues. Germline CDR1 is KGHSH and CDR2 is LQKENI. The CDR3 sequence is CASSPGSQFYEQYF. DNA for the CDR3: TGTGCCAGCTCACCTGGTTCTCAGTTCTACGAGCAGTACTTC.

V gene TRBV7-3 combines with J gene TRBJ2-1; D possibly corresponds to TRBD2 (6 bases). The germline V gene encodes CDR1 SGHTA and CDR2 FQGTGA. The ends were cut back, 3 bases at V and 5 bases at J, with 14 bases in the middle. This CDR3 has 15 amino acids. The CDR3 coding sequence is TGTGCCAGCAGCTTGATTGGGACTCAAAACAATGAGCAGTTCTTC. Its translation is CASSLIGTQNNEQFF.

This clonotype has a handful of counts. This chain links TRBV4-1 with TRBJ2-5, with D maybe TRBD2 (6 bases). With 0 bases removed from V and 4 bases from J, the gap between germline ends came to 15 bases. CDR1 and CDR2 (germline): MGHRA, YSYEKL. CDR3 length: 16 amino acids. The CDR3 DNA is TGCGCCAGCAGCCAAGATGCGGCTTTGCGGGGAGAGACCCAGTACTTC. Its protein is CASSQDAALRGETQYF.

The chain uses TRBV3-1 and TRBJ2-7; D ambiguous. Germline V gene data show CDR1 as LGHDT and CDR2 as YNNKEL (reference sequence). V was shortened by 2 bases and J by 6 bases, with 5 bases between the two germline ends. CDR3 length: 11 residues. CDR3 residues: CASSQWGEQYF. CDR3 in DNA: TGTGCCAGCAGCCAATGGGGCGAGCAGTACTTC.

The DNA of the CDR3 is TGTGCCGCAGGGGGGCAACTCAATGAGCAGTTCTTC. This codes for CAAGGQLNEQFF. V usage is TRBV10-3 and J usage is TRBJ2-1; D is possibly TRBD1 (7 bases). The CDR3 has 12 amino acids. With 11 bases removed from V and 6 bases from J, the gap between germline ends came to 14 bases. Germline V gives CDR1 ENHRY, CDR2 SYGVKD.

The chain has TRBV6-5 and TRBJ1-1; D is uncertain. CDR3 length: 11 amino acids. Germline values: CDR1 MNHEY, CDR2 SVGAGI. Trimming stripped 8 bases from V and 4 bases from J, with 8 bases between. CDR3 in DNA: TGTGCCAGCCAAGATGGCACTGAAGCTTTCTTT. Residues: CASQDGTEAFF.

V is TRBV24-1 and J is TRBJ2-1; 11 bases map to TRBD1. Germline assignment: CDR1 KGHDR and CDR2 SFDVKD. Trimming cost V 1 base and J 2 bases; bases outside gene matches: 6. This CDR3 comprises 18 residues. The CDR3 coding sequence is TGTGCCACCAGTGATTTCAGACCGGGACAGGGGGCCTACAATGAGCAGTTCTTC. Amino acids: CATSDFRPGQGAYNEQFF.

The chain employs TRBV6-2 or TRBV6-3 and TRBJ1-2; the D gene is possibly TRBD1 (6 bases). Germline-derived CDR1 and CDR2 are MNHEY and SVGEGT. Trimming removed 6 bases from V and 7 bases from J, with 24 bases in between. This CDR3 is 16 amino acids long. CDR3 protein: CASRPEDRVLLRGYTF. The CDR3 DNA reads TGTGCCAGCAGACCAGAGGACAGAGTTCTCTTACGTGGCTACACCTTC.

The V call is TRBV12-5, the J call TRBJ1-2; possibly TRBD1 for D (6 bases). Germline CDR1 LGHNT, CDR2 FRNRAP. CDR3 length: 15 amino acids. V gave up 7 bases and J gave up 5 bases, with 20 bases separating them. CDR3 sequence (DNA): TGTGCTAGTGCCGTTTCCGACAGGACAGTATATGGCTACACCTTC. Its translation: CASAVSDRTVYGYTF.

This clonotype turned up a few times. The chain joins TRBV4-1 to TRBJ2-1; tentatively, D is TRBD1 (6 bases). The DNA end is more similar to TRBJ2-7, so the J call may be wrong. CDR3 length: 15 residues. Per germline, CDR1 MGHRA and CDR2 YSYEKL. In nucleotides, the CDR3 is TGCGCCAGCAGCCAGACCGCGACAGGCCTGGGGGAGCAGTACTTC. It codes for CASSQTATGLGEQYF.

This clonotype was counted a few times. V gene TRBV11-3 combines with J gene TRBJ2-6; D ambiguous. The CDR3 covers 14 residues. The V gene lost 6 bases and the J gene lost 3 bases, with 9 bases spanning the gap. The germline CDR1 and CDR2 sequences are SGHNT and YENEEA. CDR3 loop: CASRSRFGANVLTF. Here the CDR3 DNA reads TGTGCCAGCAGATCCAGGTTTGGGGCCAACGTCCTGACTTTC. Combining the CDR3 with reference TRBV11-3 and TRBJ2-6 gives the whole variable domain EAGVVQSPRYKIIEKKQPVAFWCNPISGHNTLYWYLQNLGQGPELLIRYENEEAVDDSQLPKDRFSAERLKGVDSTLKIQPAELGDSAVYLCASRSRFGANVLTFGAGSRLTVL.

This clonotype was observed a few times. This sequence joins TRBV11-3 and TRBJ1-1; the match to TRBD1 covers 9 bases. The CDR3 has 17 residues. J lost 0 bases, V lost 5 bases, and 10 bases had no gene match. Germline assignment: CDR1 SGHNT and CDR2 YENEEA. CDR3: CASSLGDRVVMNTEAFF. In DNA, the CDR3 is TGTGCCAGCAGCCTCGGGGACAGGGTGGTAATGAACACTGAAGCTTTCTTT.

This chain connects TRBV5-1 to TRBJ2-7, with 11 positions matching TRBD1. The DNA matches TRBJ2-5 better at its end, which makes the J call doubtful. Germline V gene lookup returns CDR1 SGHRS and CDR2 YFSETQ. The CDR3 is 15 residues long. The chain's CDR3 is CASSTGQGASVTQYF. The CDR3 DNA is TGCGCCAGCAGCACCGGACAGGGGGCGAGTGTGACCCAGTACTTC.

This clonotype was seen only a few times. The chain employs TRBV6-5 and TRBJ1-2; D may be TRBD1 (5 bases). The length of the CDR3 is 18 residues. V gave up 0 bases and J gave up 4 bases, with 21 bases separating them. CDR1 and CDR2 (germline): MNHEY, SVGAGI. CDR3 bases: TGTGCCAGCAGTTACTCGCCCGGCTCCTGGGGGGTATCCTATGGCTACACCTTC. This encodes CASSYSPGSWGVSYGYTF.

The chain links TRBV7-2 to TRBJ2-1; D is unclear. V was cut by 6 bases and J by 4 bases, with 16 bases left in between. Germline V gene sequence: CDR1 SGHTA, CDR2 FQGNSA. The CDR3 runs to 15 residues. Here the CDR3 DNA reads TGTGCCAGCAGTCATGCGTCCGGTACATACAATGAGCAGTTCTTC. Its translation: CASSHASGTYNEQFF.

This clonotype was picked up a small number of times. This chain links TRBV6-6 with TRBJ1-2; 7 bases align to TRBD1. This CDR3 is built from 15 residues. CDR1 is MNHNY and CDR2 is SVGAGI in the germline V gene (reference sequence). J was trimmed by 5 bases and V by 6 bases; bases with no gene match: 12. CDR3 nucleotide sequence: TGTGCCAGCAGCCCGACCGGGACAGAACTATATGGCTACACCTTC. It translates to CASSPTGTELYGYTF.

This clonotype was seen only a few times. With a much larger clone just one base away, this may be a read error. The V and J genes are TRBV7-9 and TRBJ2-5; the D is unclear. V was clipped by 1 base and J by 7 bases, with 7 bases between them. CDR1 and CDR2 (germline): SEHNR, FQNEAQ (reference sequence). This CDR3 has 12 residues. The CDR3 is CASSLDSATQYF. Written as DNA, the CDR3 is TGTGCCAGCAGCTTAGATAGTGCGACCCAGTACTTC.

This clonotype has more than one count but fewer than ten. The J gene is TRBJ2-1, the V gene TRBV28; D possibly matches TRBD1 or TRBD2 (6 bases each). Germline lookup yields CDR1 MDHEN and CDR2 SYDVKM. V was clipped by 7 bases and J by 7 bases, with 20 bases between them. The CDR3 consists of 15 residues. CDR3 DNA: TGTGCCAGCATTAAATTAAACAGGGCGGGAAATGAGCAGTTCTTC. Residues: CASIKLNRAGNEQFF.

J is TRBJ1-1 and V is TRBV9; D gene uncertain. Germline CDR1 reads SGDLS; CDR2 reads YYNGEE. The CDR3 loop spans 13 amino acids. With 3 bases removed from V and 3 bases from J, the gap between germline ends came to 9 bases. The CDR3 nucleotides read TGTGCCAGCAGCGACAGTCTTTACACTGAAGCTTTCTTT. Translation gives CASSDSLYTEAFF.

This clonotype has just one count. The rearrangement uses TRBV7-2 and TRBJ2-5; 9 nucleotides agree with TRBD2. This CDR3 contains 18 residues. Trimming removed 6 bases from V and 0 bases from J; junction bases left unmatched: 14. From germline, CDR1 is SGHTA and CDR2 FQGNSA. CDR3 in amino acids: CASSLGRLAGRYQETQYF. In DNA form, the CDR3 reads TGTGCCAGCAGTTTGGGCAGGCTAGCGGGGCGCTACCAAGAGACCCAGTACTTC.

This clonotype occurred a few times. J is TRBJ1-2 and V is TRBV5-5; D not resolved. The CDR3 consists of 16 residues. The V gene's germline CDR1 is SGHKS and CDR2 YYEKEE (reference sequence). With 4 bases removed from V and 0 bases from J, the gap between germline ends came to 16 bases. This chain's CDR3 is CASSPRGYDPNYGYTF. CDR3 in DNA: TGTGCCAGCAGCCCCCGGGGTTATGATCCTAACTATGGCTACACCTTC.